The next 30 T cell receptor beta chains were all read from a single sample in a study of blood T cell repertoires in COVID-19. Assay: immunoSEQ multiplex PCR; the TCRdb copy retains only in-frame clones and omits some. The data contain about 440,000 clones, less than 95% of them singletons. The sample was PBMCs or T cells enriched from blood (not recorded which). The source of these receptors is a man between 18 and 29 years old who had recovered from COVID-19.

The J gene is TRBJ2-1, the V gene TRBV29-1; 12 bases agree with TRBD2. Trimming cost V 4 bases and J 9 bases; bases outside gene matches: 4. The CDR3 has 13 residues. Looked up from germline, CDR1 is SQVTM and CDR2 is ANQGSEA. This CDR3 is CSVGLAGVSEQFF. The CDR3 nucleotides are TGCAGCGTTGGACTAGCGGGAGTTAGTGAGCAGTTCTTC.

V and J are TRBV29-1 and TRBJ1-1, with a tentative D call TRBD1 (6 bases). The CDR3 length is 10 residues. CDR1 SQVTM and CDR2 ANQGSEA come from the germline V gene. V was clipped by 7 bases and J by 7 bases, with 10 bases between them. The CDR3 DNA sequence: TGCAGCGCTGAGACAGGTGAAGCTTTCTTT. It encodes CSAETGEAFF.

The chain combines TRBV28 with TRBJ2-7, with D maybe TRBD1 (6 bases). V shed 5 bases and J shed 3 bases, with 11 bases lying between them. The CDR3 has 13 residues. Germline-derived CDR1 and CDR2 are MDHEN and SYDVKM. For the CDR3, the DNA is TGTGCCAGCAGTAACGTAGGGGGCTACGAGCAGTACTTC. Amino acid sequence: CASSNVGGYEQYF.

The chain recombines TRBV9 with TRBJ1-6, with no clear D. The germline V gene has CDR1 SGDLS and CDR2 YYNGEE. V lost 3 bases, J lost 7 bases, and 11 bases lay in between. The CDR3 totals 14 residues. The CDR3 sequence: CASSAAGGNSPLHF. In DNA form, the CDR3 reads TGTGCCAGCAGCGCAGCCGGAGGAAATTCACCCCTCCACTTT. Variable domain in full (rest from reference TRBV9 and TRBJ1-6): DSGVTQTPKHLITATGQRVTLRCSPRSGDLSVYWYQQSLDQGLQFLIQYYNGEERAKGNILERFSAQQFPDLHSELNLSSLELGDSALYFCASSAAGGNSPLHFGNGTRLTVT.

This chain links TRBV6-2 or TRBV6-3 with TRBJ2-1; 11 bases agree with TRBD2. The germline V gene encodes CDR1 MNHEY and CDR2 SVGEGT. The CDR3 consists of 16 residues. The ends lost 6 bases at V and 4 bases at J; junction bases unmatched: 8. The CDR3 spells CASSRIGTSGYNEQFF. The DNA of the CDR3 is TGTGCCAGCAGCCGCATAGGGACTAGCGGATACAATGAGCAGTTCTTC.

The chain links TRBV14 to TRBJ2-7; the match to TRBD1 covers 7 bases. V shed 3 bases and J 6 bases; nucleotides not matched to a gene: 14. The CDR3 consists of 16 residues. The germline CDR1 and CDR2 sequences are SGHDN and FVKESK. CDR3 nucleotide sequence: TGTGCCAGCAGCCACCAGGGGGTCTACCAACAGGGCGAGCAGTACTTC. Amino acid sequence: CASSHQGVYQQGEQYF. Based on the CDR3 plus reference TRBV14 and TRBJ2-7, the full variable domain is EAGVTQFPSHSVIEKGQTVTLRCDPISGHDNLYWYRRVMGKEIKFLLHFVKESKQDESGMPNNRFLAERTGGTYSTLKVQPAELEDSGVYFCASSHQGVYQQGEQYFGPGTRLTVT.

The chain recombines TRBV18 with TRBJ1-3, with TRBD1 as a possible D gene (5 bases). Germline loops: CDR1 KGHSH, CDR2 LQKENI. The CDR3 totals 12 residues. V was trimmed by 2 bases and J by 7 bases, leaving 6 bases between them. The CDR3 DNA follows: TGTGCCAGCTCACCAACAGGCAACACCATATATTTT. Translated: CASSPTGNTIYF.

V and J are TRBV6-5 and TRBJ2-2; 7 positions match TRBD2. The CDR3 is 14 residues long. Germline loops: CDR1 MNHEY, CDR2 SVGAGI. V lost 6 bases, J lost 3 bases, and 4 bases stayed unmatched. This CDR3 reads CASRKRGDTGELFF. The CDR3 nucleotides are TGTGCCAGCAGAAAACGGGGGGACACCGGGGAGCTGTTTTTT.

The V gene is TRBV9, the J gene TRBJ2-1; TRBD2 matches at 8 bases. V was clipped by 3 bases and J by 8 bases; unmatched bases: 4. Per the germline V gene, CDR1 is SGDLS and CDR2 is YYNGEE. The CDR3 is made up of 13 amino acids. CDR3 in DNA: TGTGCCAGCAGCGAGGGACTAGGGGATGAGCAGTTCTTC. Encoded protein: CASSEGLGDEQFF.

The chain recombines TRBV11-2 with TRBJ2-1, with TRBD2 identical over 7 bases. The CDR3 is 16 amino acids. Germline assignment: CDR1 SGHAT and CDR2 FQNNGV. Trimming cost V 4 bases and J 1 base; bases outside gene matches: 7. CDR3 bases: TGTGCCAGCAGCTACCGGGGGGACGAGTCCTACAATGAGCAGTTCTTC. The encoded protein is CASSYRGDESYNEQFF.

The rearrangement links TRBV2 to TRBJ2-1, with 9 bases that match TRBD1. This CDR3 has 14 amino acids. Looked up from germline, CDR1 is SNHLY and CDR2 is FYNNEI. V shed 7 bases, J shed 7 bases, and the junction held 8 bases outside the gene matches. In DNA form, the CDR3 reads TGTGCCAGCACGGTACAGGGGGCGGGGAATGAGCAGTTCTTC. Its translation is CASTVQGAGNEQFF.

This clone was found a few times. The chain is built from TRBV28 and TRBJ2-5; weak D call: TRBD1 (6 bases). This CDR3 region has 14 residues. The V end was cut by 5 bases, the J end by 2 bases, with 12 bases between. In germline, CDR1 is MDHEN, CDR2 SYDVKM. The CDR3: CASSPLDRQETQYF. The CDR3 DNA reads TGTGCCAGCAGTCCATTGGACAGACAAGAGACCCAGTACTTC.

This clone was found once. The CDR3 loop is CASSLGTSGRAYNEQFF. DNA of the CDR3: TGTGCCAGCTCACTAGGGACTAGCGGGAGGGCCTACAATGAGCAGTTCTTC. The rearrangement uses TRBV18 and TRBJ2-1, with 16 bases that match TRBD2. The germline V gene encodes CDR1 KGHSH and CDR2 LQKENI. Trimming at V came to 4 bases and at J to 2 bases, leaving 2 bases not matched to a gene. This CDR3 has 17 amino acids. Full variable domain (remainder filled in from reference TRBV18 and TRBJ2-1): NAGVMQNPRHLVRRRGQEARLRCSPMKGHSHVYWYRQLPEEGLKFMVYLQKENIIDESGMPKERFSAEFPKEGPSILRIQQVVRGDSAAYFCASSLGTSGRAYNEQFFGPGTRLTVL.

This sequence joins TRBV5-6 and TRBJ2-2, with TRBD2 identical over 10 bases. CDR3 length equals 16 residues. Germline V gives CDR1 SGHDT, CDR2 YYEEEE. Losses at the gene ends were 2 bases for V and 6 bases for J; bases not matched to a gene: 7. The CDR3 here is CASSFWTLAGAGELFF. The CDR3 DNA reads as TGTGCCAGCAGCTTTTGGACCCTAGCGGGGGCCGGGGAGCTGTTTTTT.

V is TRBV30 and J is TRBJ2-3, with TRBD2 matching over 7 bases. Germline CDR1 is GTSNPN and CDR2 is SVGIG (reference sequence). CDR3 size: 15 residues. The V and J ends lost 4 bases and 3 bases, in that order; junction bases with no gene match: 10. The CDR3 region has the DNA TGTGCCTGGACCCTCTCCGCGGGAGTTACAGATACGCAGTATTTT. It encodes CAWTLSAGVTDTQYF.

The chain uses TRBV5-5 and TRBJ1-3; D gene ambiguous. The CDR3 is made up of 15 amino acids. V lost 0 bases and J lost 0, with 7 bases in between. Germline V gene sequence: CDR1 SGHKS, CDR2 YYEKEE (reference sequence). The CDR3 DNA reads TGTGCCAGCAGCTTGGACCCTATCTCTGGAAACACCATATATTTT. Its translation: CASSLDPISGNTIYF.

The V and J genes are TRBV27 and TRBJ1-2, with a possible D match to TRBD1 (5 bases). Germline assignment: CDR1 MNHEY and CDR2 SMNVEV (reference sequence). V was shortened by 7 bases and J by 10 bases, with 22 bases between the two germline ends. The CDR3 has 14 amino acids. DNA for the CDR3: TGTGCCAGCAAATCGGGACTGGGAGCTCCTGTCTACACCTTC. Amino acid sequence: CASKSGLGAPVYTF.

The V call is TRBV18, the J call TRBJ1-3; D is undetermined. Germline lookup yields CDR1 KGHSH and CDR2 LQKENI. Trimming took 5 bases from V and 1 from J, leaving 12 bases between them. The CDR3 consists of 15 residues. CDR3 amino acids: CASSSTEGSGNTIYF. As DNA, the CDR3 is TGTGCCAGCTCATCCACCGAGGGTTCTGGAAACACCATATATTTT.

V usage is TRBV18 and J usage is TRBJ1-1; no clear D gene. Between the trimmed V and J ends, which lost 1 base and 0 bases, there was a span of 15 bases. This CDR3 has 17 residues. The V gene's germline CDR1 is KGHSH and CDR2 LQKENI. The CDR3 loop reads CASSPLPGVAMNTEAFF. CDR3 bases: TGTGCCAGCTCACCACTGCCGGGAGTTGCAATGAACACTGAAGCTTTCTTT. The variable domain in full, completed from reference TRBV18 and TRBJ1-1, reads NAGVMQNPRHLVRRRGQEARLRCSPMKGHSHVYWYRQLPEEGLKFMVYLQKENIIDESGMPKERFSAEFPKEGPSILRIQQVVRGDSAAYFCASSPLPGVAMNTEAFFGQGTRLTVV.

V gene TRBV3-1 (or the pseudogene TRBV3-2) combines with J gene TRBJ2-1; TRBD1 agrees at 7 bases. The CDR3 length is 15 residues. V lost 4 bases, J lost 7 bases, and 10 bases stayed unmatched. Germline V gene lookup returns CDR1 LGHDT and CDR2 YNNKEL (reference sequence). CDR3 in DNA: TGTGCCAGCAGCCCGACGGGACAGCTGGGAAATGAGCAGTTCTTC. This encodes CASSPTGQLGNEQFF.

V is TRBV5-1 and J is TRBJ2-5, with 10 positions matching TRBD2. Germline-derived CDR1 and CDR2 are SGHRS and YFSETQ. The J segment lost 4 bases and the V segment lost 1 base, leaving 7 bases of the junction unmatched. CDR3 length: 16 amino acids. Written as DNA, the CDR3 is TGCGCCAGCAGCTTGAGTACCCTAGCGGGAGTAGAGACCCAGTACTTC. Its protein product is CASSLSTLAGVETQYF.

The chain uses TRBV5-1 and TRBJ1-2; 8 bases are shared with TRBD1. With V trimmed by 4 bases and J by 8 bases, 7 bases remained unmatched. The CDR3 extends over 13 amino acids. Germline loops: CDR1 SGHRS, CDR2 YFSETQ. The CDR3 reads CASSTGQGGGYTF. The CDR3 DNA reads TGCGCCAGCAGCACCGGACAGGGCGGGGGCTACACCTTC.

The rearrangement joins TRBV7-2 to TRBJ1-3; 7 bases map to TRBD1. The germline V gene has CDR1 SGHTA and CDR2 FQGNSA. V dropped 4 bases and J dropped 0; count of bases not matched to a gene: 6. The CDR3 loop spans 16 amino acids. The CDR3 here is CASSSDRANSGNTIYF. The CDR3 DNA is TGTGCCAGCAGCTCCGACAGGGCCAACTCTGGAAACACCATATATTTT.

The V and J genes are TRBV12-3 or TRBV12-4 and TRBJ2-2, with D possibly matching TRBD2 (6 bases). The CDR3 contains 12 residues. With 6 bases removed from V and 6 bases from J, the gap between germline ends came to 8 bases. The CDR3 DNA follows: TGTGCCAGCAGCTGGGGGGCCGGGGAGCTGTTTTTT. Translated, it gives CASSWGAGELFF.

Concerning this clone: Additional DNA sequences in this sample encode the identical CDR3. This chain uses TRBV29-1 with TRBJ2-1, with 7 positions matching TRBD1. The CDR3 covers 13 residues. The germline gives CDR1 SQVTM, CDR2 ANQGSEA. J gave up 5 bases and V 4 bases, and 5 bases lay outside the gene matches. The CDR3 DNA sequence: TGCAGCGTTGCAGGACAGGTAAACAATGAGCAGTTCTTC. Its protein product is CSVAGQVNNEQFF.

The V and J genes are TRBV6-1 and TRBJ1-6, with no clear D. Germline loops: CDR1 MNHNS, CDR2 SASEGT. V lost 1 base to trimming and J lost 13 bases, with 5 bases between them. The CDR3 runs 11 residues. For the CDR3, the DNA is TGTGCCAGCAGTGAAGTATCGCCCCTCCACTTT. It translates to CASSEVSPLHF.

V usage is TRBV7-8 and J usage is TRBJ1-1, with TRBD1 matching over 9 bases. From germline, CDR1 is SGHVS and CDR2 FQNEAQ. This CDR3 contains 14 residues. With 1 base clipped from V and 6 bases from J, the junction kept 3 bases outside the gene matches. CDR3 in DNA: TGTGCCAGCAGCTTAGGGGGACAGGGCGCTGAAGCTTTCTTT. Its translation: CASSLGGQGAEAFF.

The rearrangement links TRBV5-1 to TRBJ2-1, with D maybe TRBD1 (5 bases). Germline CDR1 SGHRS, CDR2 YFSETQ. V lost 3 bases to trimming and J lost 6 bases, with 19 bases between them. This CDR3 contains 16 residues. CDR3 DNA sequence: TGCGCCAGCAGCTGGACCCAGGGTTACGGAATCAATGAGCAGTTCTTC. Its translation is CASSWTQGYGINEQFF.

This chain links TRBV11-1 with TRBJ1-5; D is ambiguous. The germline gives CDR1 SGHAT, CDR2 FQDESV (reference sequence). CDR3 length equals 12 residues. V lost 3 bases, J lost 7 bases, and 7 bases lay in between. The CDR3: CASSFRAQPQHF. DNA for the CDR3: TGTGCCAGCAGCTTCCGCGCCCAGCCCCAGCATTTT.

The chain couples TRBV27 to TRBJ1-5; maybe TRBD1 (6 bases). The CDR3 is 15 residues long. Per germline, CDR1 MNHEY and CDR2 SMNVEV (reference sequence). Trimming took off 5 bases at V and 6 bases at J, with 17 bases between the two ends. The CDR3 nucleotides read TGTGCCAGCAGTCCTGCGCCAGGGGTACTTCAGCCCCAGCATTTT. It translates to CASSPAPGVLQPQHF.